The 2 T cell receptor beta chains presented below share a single source sample, sequenced in a study of early T cells in non-severe SARS-CoV-2 infection. A single record per CDR3 protein comes from TCRdb applying MiXCR to the 5' RACE reads. The table lists 30,000 to 40,000 distinct CDR3 sequences, around 5% of them singletons. Sequencing used whole blood. These receptors were taken from an adult who was a healthcare worker with PCR-confirmed SARS-CoV-2 infection or an uninfected control (not recorded which).

This clonotype has at least ten counts. The genes are TRBV7-2 and TRBJ2-1; tentatively, D is TRBD1 or TRBD2 (5 bases each). Germline V gene data show CDR1 as SGHTA and CDR2 as FQGNSA. The CDR3 runs 13 residues. The V gene lost 0 bases and the J gene lost 8 bases, with 8 bases spanning the gap. For the CDR3, the DNA is TGTGCCAGCAGCTTAGCGGGGGTGGATGAGCAGTTCTTC. Residues: CASSLAGVDEQFF.

This clonotype appeared many times. The chain uses TRBV30 and TRBJ1-5; D is undetermined. Germline V lookup: CDR1 GTSNPN, CDR2 SVGIG (reference sequence). This CDR3 has 15 amino acids. V lost 4 bases and J 9 bases, leaving 22 bases between the germline ends. Here the CDR3 reads CAWNSQGYLAGPQHF. The CDR3 DNA reads as TGTGCCTGGAACAGTCAAGGCTATTTAGCGGGGCCCCAGCATTTT.